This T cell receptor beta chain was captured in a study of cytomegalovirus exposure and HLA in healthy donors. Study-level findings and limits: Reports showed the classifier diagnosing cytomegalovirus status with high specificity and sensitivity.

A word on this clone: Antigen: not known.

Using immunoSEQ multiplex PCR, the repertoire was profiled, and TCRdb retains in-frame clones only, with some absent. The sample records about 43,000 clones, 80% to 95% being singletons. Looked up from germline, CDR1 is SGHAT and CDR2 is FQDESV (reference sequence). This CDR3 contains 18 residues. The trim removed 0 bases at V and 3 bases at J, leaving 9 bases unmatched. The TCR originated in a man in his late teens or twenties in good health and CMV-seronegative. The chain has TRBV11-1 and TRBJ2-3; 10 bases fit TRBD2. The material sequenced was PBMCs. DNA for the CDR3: TGTGCCAGCAGCTTAGCTTGGGCTAGCGGGGGTTCAACAGATACGCAGTATTTT. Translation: CASSLAWASGGSTDTQYF.